A selection of T cell receptor beta chains follows, all from one sample in a study of T-cell memory formation after mild COVID-19. TCRdb redid the calling of the 5' RACE reads with MiXCR, one entry per CDR3 protein. The sample gives 180,000 or so distinct CDR3 sequences, about 9.9% of which show up once; 3.5% to 4% is in the top ten. The sequencing sample was made of PBMCs or a T cell subset sorted from them (not recorded which). Receptors were obtained from a man between 18 and 35 years old who had mild COVID-19 (a few samples of this study predate the infection). Cell type and time point are not known. Each CDR3 is given with its conserved first and last residue. A D gene is named only where the DNA matches it firmly. Clone sizes are given selectively: once, few, many, or a class where the clone is expanded.

few,TRBD2,TRBV12-3/TRBV12-4,TRBJ2-1,CASRPSRGRGIPYNEQFF,TGTGCCAGCAGGCCGTCTCGGGGGAGGGGTATACCATACAATGAGCAGTTCTTC
NA,NA,TRBV4-3,TRBJ2-1,CASSHRQSGGNEQFF,TGCGCCAGCAGCCATAGACAGAGCGGAGGCAATGAGCAGTTCTTC
many,NA,TRBV7-9,TRBJ2-2,CASSAREYGELFF,TGTGCCAGCAGCGCCCGGGAATACGGGGAGCTGTTTTTT
many,TRBD2,TRBV7-2,TRBJ2-3,CASSGLAGFTDTQYF,TGTGCCAGCAGCGGACTAGCGGGTTTCACAGATACGCAGTATTTT
NA,NA,TRBV7-9,TRBJ2-1,CASSFTGDYNEQFF,TGTGCCAGCAGCTTCACGGGGGACTACAATGAGCAGTTCTTC
NA,TRBD1,TRBV20-1,TRBJ1-1,CSVTSGTGKLEAFF,TGCAGTGTTACCTCCGGGACAGGCAAACTGGAAGCTTTCTTT
few,NA,TRBV2,TRBJ1-3,CASKVSGSGNTIYF,TGTGCCAGCAAGGTGTCAGGGTCTGGAAACACCATATATTTT
many,NA,TRBV6-5,TRBJ2-5,CASSDRSRSETQYF,TGTGCCAGCAGCGACAGGTCTCGGAGTGAGACCCAGTACTTC
NA,NA,TRBV12-3/TRBV12-4,TRBJ2-5,CASSSYSLEETQYF,TGTGCCAGCAGTTCCTACAGTCTAGAAGAGACCCAGTACTTC
few,NA,TRBV6-2/TRBV6-3,TRBJ2-1,CASSPRPGEQFF,TGTGCCAGCAGTCCCCGACCCGGTGAGCAGTTCTTC
few,NA,TRBV12-3/TRBV12-4,TRBJ2-2,CASTPVRHLSGELFF,TGTGCCAGCACCCCGGTACGACACCTAAGCGGGGAGCTGTTTTTT
few,NA,TRBV28,TRBJ1-5,CASSLLDQHQHF,TGTGCCAGCAGTTTACTAGATCAGCACCAGCATTTT
few,NA,TRBV11-2,TRBJ1-1,CASSPLAGRGTEAFF,TGTGCCAGCAGCCCCCTAGCGGGGAGGGGGACTGAAGCTTTCTTT
NA,TRBD1,TRBV20-1,TRBJ1-5,CSARDSSYSNQPQHF,TGCAGTGCCCGGGACAGCAGCTATAGCAATCAGCCCCAGCATTTT
many,TRBD1,TRBV5-1,TRBJ1-1,CASREQGAPLETEAFF,TGCGCCAGCCGGGAGCAGGGGGCCCCCTTGGAGACTGAAGCTTTCTTT
few,NA,TRBV6-6,TRBJ1-5,CASSYSGGSRDQPQHF,TGTGCCAGCAGTTACTCGGGGGGCTCAAGGGATCAGCCCCAGCATTTT
NA,TRBD1,TRBV19,TRBJ1-6,CASSSARDRTTYNSPLHF,TGTGCCAGTAGTAGTGCCCGGGACAGGACGACCTATAATTCACCCCTCCACTTT
NA,NA,TRBV7-2,TRBJ2-3,CASSPTFGDTQYF,TGTGCCAGCAGCCCAACCTTCGGGGATACGCAGTATTTT
NA,NA,TRBV30,TRBJ2-3,CATTDPGTDTQYF,TGTGCCACGACAGACCCAGGGACAGATACGCAGTATTTT
many,NA,TRBV20-1,TRBJ1-4,CSASIVTNEKLFF,TGCAGTGCCTCGATAGTGACTAATGAAAAACTGTTTTTT
many,TRBD1,TRBV4-1,TRBJ2-2,CASSLRQGGNLNTGELFF,TGCGCCAGCAGCCTACGACAGGGGGGAAACTTGAACACCGGGGAGCTGTTTTTT
NA,TRBD1,TRBV2,TRBJ1-2,CASRGDRNYGYTF,TGTGCCAGCAGGGGGGACAGGAACTATGGCTACACCTTC
NA,NA,TRBV18,TRBJ1-1,CASSPSSGNTEAFF,TGTGCCAGCTCACCCTCGTCCGGGAACACTGAAGCTTTCTTT
few,NA,TRBV3-1,TRBJ1-5,CASSESTGNQPQHF,TGTGCCAGCAGCGAGAGTACGGGAAATCAGCCCCAGCATTTT
many,NA,TRBV29-1,TRBJ1-5,CSVEEGGGQPQHF,TGCAGCGTTGAAGAAGGGGGTGGGCAGCCCCAGCATTTT
many,TRBD2,TRBV12-3/TRBV12-4,TRBJ2-3,CASSSPIAGDTDTQYF,TGTGCCAGCAGCTCCCCCATAGCGGGGGACACAGATACGCAGTATTTT
many,TRBD1,TRBV15,TRBJ1-2,CATSREGQEANYGYTF,TGTGCCACCAGCAGAGAAGGACAGGAAGCCAACTATGGCTACACCTTC
many,NA,TRBV5-1,TRBJ2-5,CASSISGFQETQYF,TGCGCCAGCAGCATCAGCGGGTTCCAAGAGACCCAGTACTTC
NA,TRBD1,TRBV6-5,TRBJ2-7,CASRGEGGKDEQYF,TGTGCCAGCAGGGGGGAAGGGGGCAAGGACGAGCAGTACTTC
few,NA,TRBV6-6,TRBJ2-3,CASQKEFTDTQYF,TGTGCCAGCCAAAAGGAGTTCACAGATACGCAGTATTTT
many,NA,TRBV7-2,TRBJ2-5,CASSTRRDLRVETQYF,TGTGCCAGCAGCACGCGCCGGGACTTGAGGGTGGAGACCCAGTACTTC
NA,TRBD1,TRBV18,TRBJ2-5,CASSPRPRDRWGETQYF,TGTGCCAGCTCACCACGACCCCGGGACAGATGGGGGGAGACCCAGTACTTC
NA,NA,TRBV9,TRBJ2-5,CASREMDYHGYLQETQYF,TGTGCCAGCAGGGAAATGGACTACCACGGTTACCTACAAGAGACCCAGTACTTC
many,TRBD2,TRBV9,TRBJ2-2,CASSQQQLAGATTGELFF,TGTGCCAGCAGTCAACAACAACTAGCGGGGGCCACCACCGGGGAGCTGTTTTTT
few,NA,TRBV2,TRBJ1-2,CASTPGNYGYTF,TGTGCCAGCACTCCAGGGAACTATGGCTACACCTTC
NA,TRBD1,TRBV20-1,TRBJ2-5,CSARVGRGQETQYF,TGCAGTGCTAGAGTCGGCAGGGGGCAGGAGACCCAGTACTTC
many,TRBD1,TRBV12-3/TRBV12-4,TRBJ2-1,CASSLNRGIVNEQFF,TGTGCCAGCAGTTTGAACAGGGGGATCGTCAATGAGCAGTTCTTC
NA,NA,TRBV19,TRBJ1-3,CASSREGNTIYF,TGTGCCAGTAGCCGCGAAGGAAACACCATATATTTT
NA,TRBD1,TRBV29-1,TRBJ2-5,CSALDRVNQETQYF,TGCAGCGCCCTGGACAGGGTAAACCAAGAGACCCAGTACTTC
NA,NA,TRBV7-8,TRBJ2-7,CASSHSYEQYF,TGTGCCAGCAGCCACTCCTACGAGCAGTACTTC
NA,TRBD1,TRBV20-1,TRBJ1-1,CSATGSEGAGRTETEAFF,TGCAGTGCTACCGGTTCGGAGGGGGCAGGGAGGACCGAGACTGAAGCTTTCTTT
many,NA,TRBV11-2,TRBJ1-2,CASRPSDTFYGYTF,TGTGCCAGCAGGCCCTCGGACACTTTCTATGGCTACACCTTC
few,NA,TRBV3-1,TRBJ2-3,CASSQRLASTDTQYF,TGTGCCAGCAGCCAACGGCTAGCTAGCACAGATACGCAGTATTTT
few,NA,TRBV9,TRBJ1-3,CASSVDPLHSGNTIYF,TGTGCCAGCAGCGTAGACCCCCTTCACTCTGGAAACACCATATATTTT
few,TRBD1,TRBV7-3,TRBJ2-2,CASSLDRVETGELFF,TGTGCCAGCAGCCTGGACAGGGTGGAGACCGGGGAGCTGTTTTTT
NA,NA,TRBV12-3/TRBV12-4,TRBJ2-2,CASSLRDTGELFF,TGTGCCAGCAGTTTGAGGGACACCGGGGAGCTGTTTTTT
few,NA,TRBV2,TRBJ1-1,CASIGAPGTEAFF,TGTGCCAGCATCGGGGCTCCGGGCACTGAAGCTTTCTTT
NA,TRBD1,TRBV20-1,TRBJ1-2,CSPKPGQASYGYTF,TGCAGTCCTAAACCGGGACAGGCTTCCTATGGCTACACCTTC
NA,NA,TRBV20-1,TRBJ2-7,CSVKGQTATYEQYF,TGCAGTGTAAAAGGACAGACCGCAACCTACGAGCAGTACTTC
few,NA,TRBV28,TRBJ2-4,CASSSGGGIAKNIQYF,TGTGCCAGCAGTTCAGGGGGGGGAATAGCCAAAAACATTCAGTACTTC
few,TRBD2,TRBV7-2,TRBJ2-4,CASSFSAGGSLAKNIQYF,TGTGCCAGCAGCTTCTCAGCGGGGGGGTCCTTAGCCAAAAACATTCAGTACTTC
many,TRBD1,TRBV2,TRBJ1-6,CASSDRGNSPLHF,TGTGCCAGCTCCGACAGGGGTAATTCACCCCTCCACTTT
NA,NA,TRBV2,TRBJ2-5,CASRALETQYF,TGTGCCAGCAGGGCGCTGGAGACCCAGTACTTC
many,TRBD2,TRBV6-2/TRBV6-3,TRBJ2-1,CASRKTGGPGEQFF,TGTGCCAGCAGAAAAACGGGGGGGCCGGGTGAGCAGTTCTTC
NA,NA,TRBV20-1,TRBJ1-2,CSATQQNYGYTF,TGCAGTGCTACACAGCAGAACTATGGCTACACCTTC
NA,NA,TRBV5-1,TRBJ2-3,CASSLKGSHSTDTQYF,TGCGCCAGCAGCTTGAAAGGGTCCCATAGCACAGATACGCAGTATTTT
few,NA,TRBV5-1,TRBJ2-1,CATSQEAPGGEQFF,TGCGCCACCTCCCAGGAAGCGCCCGGGGGTGAGCAGTTCTTC
NA,TRBD1,TRBV14,TRBJ2-3,CASSQDRTGAGDTQYF,TGTGCCAGCAGCCAAGATCGTACAGGGGCTGGAGATACGCAGTATTTT